Presented here are 28 T cell receptor beta chains from one specimen sequenced in a study of blood T cell repertoires in COVID-19. The repertoire was sequenced with immunoSEQ multiplex PCR; TCRdb's copy has only in-frame clones and lacks some. Among 100,000 to 150,000 clones, around 86% were seen once, and the ten largest hold around 6.3%. Sequencing used peripheral blood. These receptors originate from a man older than 75 with active or convalescent COVID-19.

The rearrangement uses TRBV7-3 and TRBJ1-2, with 9 bases aligning to TRBD1. CDR3 size: 17 residues. With V trimmed by 5 bases and J by 1 base, 11 bases remained unmatched. Germline CDR1 and CDR2: SGHTA and FQGTGA. CDR3 nucleotides: TGTGCCAGCAGCCCCAAAGCCGGGACAGGGATTAACTATGGCTACACCTTC. Translating it yields CASSPKAGTGINYGYTF.

This chain connects TRBV12-3 or TRBV12-4 to TRBJ2-1, with a weak D call TRBD2 (6 bases). CDR3 length equals 12 residues. Trimming took 4 bases from V and 9 from J, leaving 10 bases between them. The CDR3 sequence: CASSYAGSEQFF. CDR3 nucleotides: TGTGCCAGCAGTTACGCGGGGAGTGAGCAGTTCTTC.

The chain joins TRBV6-5 to TRBJ2-5, with TRBD2 matching 8 bases. The CDR3 length is 15 residues. Germline CDR1 MNHEY, CDR2 SVGAGI. With V trimmed by 2 bases and J by 0 bases, 2 bases remained unmatched. The CDR3 region has the DNA TGTGCCAGCAGTTACCTTAGCGGGAACCAAGAGACCCAGTACTTC. Amino acids: CASSYLSGNQETQYF.

The chain couples TRBV28 to TRBJ1-5, with TRBD1 matching over 11 bases. Germline CDR1 and CDR2: MDHEN and SYDVKM. Losses at the gene ends were 8 bases for V and 5 bases for J; bases not matched to a gene: 8. The CDR3 contains 15 residues. The CDR3 is CASRPQDRGHQPQHF. The CDR3 DNA reads TGTGCCAGCCGACCCCAGGACAGGGGGCATCAGCCCCAGCATTTT. The entire variable domain, with the rest obtained from reference TRBV28 and TRBJ1-5, is as follows: DVKVTQSSRYLVKRTGEKVFLECVQDMDHENMFWYRQDPGLGLRLIYFSYDVKMKEKGDIPEGYSVSREKKERFSLILESASTNQTSMYLCASRPQDRGHQPQHFGDGTRLSIL.

The chain recombines TRBV7-8 with TRBJ2-1; 8 nucleotides match TRBD2. Germline V gene lookup returns CDR1 SGHVS and CDR2 FQNEAQ. Germline trimming cut 5 bases from V and 9 bases from J; bases unmatched to any gene: 3. The CDR3 is 12 residues long. This CDR3 reads CASSPGLAEQFF. The CDR3 DNA reads as TGTGCCAGCAGCCCAGGACTAGCTGAGCAGTTCTTC.

This chain joins TRBV4-1 and TRBJ2-3; 11 bases fit TRBD2. The CDR3 runs to 16 residues. The V gene end was trimmed by 4 bases and the J gene end by 5 bases; junction bases not matched to a gene: 8. The germline V gene has CDR1 MGHRA and CDR2 YSYEKL. This chain's CDR3 is CASSLRLAGQVDTQYF. CDR3 DNA sequence: TGCGCCAGCAGCCTCCGACTAGCGGGGCAGGTAGATACGCAGTATTTT.

This clone occurred once. This chain links TRBV7-6 with TRBJ2-5; 9 positions agree with TRBD1. The ends lost 5 bases at V and 10 bases at J; junction bases unmatched: 8. Germline CDR1 and CDR2: SGHVS and FNYEAQ. This CDR3 has 13 residues. CDR3 DNA sequence: TGTGCCAGCAGCCGGGACAGGGAAGGGGACCAGTACTTC. This sequence encodes CASSRDREGDQYF.

The genes are TRBV7-2 and TRBJ2-7; TRBD1 agrees at 11 bases. Losses at the gene ends were 4 bases for V and 7 bases for J; bases not matched to a gene: 6. CDR3 size: 14 residues. Germline values: CDR1 SGHTA, CDR2 FQGNSA. The CDR3 here is CASSSGQGVGEQYF. The CDR3 nucleotides read TGTGCCAGCAGCTCGGGACAGGGGGTAGGGGAGCAGTACTTC.

In DNA form, the CDR3 reads TGCAGCGTCGGACATGCCTACGAGCAGTACTTC. Amino acids: CSVGHAYEQYF. The genes are TRBV29-1 and TRBJ2-7; D may be TRBD1 (5 bases). Germline V lookup: CDR1 SQVTM, CDR2 ANQGSEA. This CDR3 spans 11 amino acids. Trimming left V 6 bases short and J 2 bases short, with 8 bases between.

This chain uses TRBV7-2 with TRBJ1-2; 8 bases are a match to TRBD1. The CDR3 totals 15 residues. J gave up 8 bases and V 5 bases, and 13 bases lay outside the gene matches. CDR1 is SGHTA and CDR2 is FQGNSA in the germline V gene. The CDR3 DNA reads as TGTGCCAGCAGCCCCCGGACAGGGAAAGCGAGAGGCTACACCTTC. It yields the protein CASSPRTGKARGYTF. Variable domain in full (rest from reference TRBV7-2 and TRBJ1-2): GAGVSQSPSNKVTEKGKDVELRCDPISGHTALYWYRQSLGQGLEFLIYFQGNSAPDKSGLPSDRFSAERTGGSVSTLTIQRTQQEDSAVYLCASSPRTGKARGYTFGSGTRLTVV.

The chain combines TRBV7-3 with TRBJ2-1; D unclear. Between the trimmed V and J ends, which lost 1 base and 4 bases, there was a span of 8 bases. The CDR3 extends over 14 amino acids. In germline, CDR1 is SGHTA, CDR2 FQGTGA. For the CDR3, the DNA is TGTGCCAGCAGCTTAAGCCCGGGTTACAATGAGCAGTTCTTC. Its translation is CASSLSPGYNEQFF.

This clone occurred once. The rearrangement uses TRBV5-6 and TRBJ1-1, with D perhaps TRBD1 (5 bases). Trimming cost V 0 bases and J 4 bases, with 13 bases left between them. The CDR3 is made up of 15 amino acids. Germline V lookup: CDR1 SGHDT, CDR2 YYEEEE. CDR3 in amino acids: CASSLGLARATEAFF. The CDR3 nucleotides are TGTGCCAGCAGCTTGGGACTGGCCAGGGCCACTGAAGCTTTCTTT.

This clone was detected a few times. This chain uses TRBV11-2 with TRBJ2-7, with 12 positions matching TRBD2. V lost 4 bases to trimming and J lost 4 bases; unmatched junction nucleotides: 5. The CDR3 loop spans 15 amino acids. Germline CDR1 is SGHAT and CDR2 is FQNNGV. The DNA for the CDR3 is TGTGCCAGCAGCTCGACTAGCGGGAGTCGGTACGAGCAGTACTTC. Its protein is CASSSTSGSRYEQYF.

The J gene is TRBJ2-1, the V gene TRBV24-1; tentatively, D is TRBD1 (6 bases). Deletions cut 1 base from V and 3 bases from J, with 9 bases between. CDR1 and CDR2 (germline): KGHDR, SFDVKD. The CDR3 sequence is 15 residues long. DNA for the CDR3: TGTGCCACCAGTGATTTCGGACAGATCTACAATGAGCAGTTCTTC. It encodes CATSDFGQIYNEQFF.

The chain is built from TRBV7-7 and TRBJ2-7, with a tentative D call TRBD1 (6 bases). CDR3 length: 15 residues. CDR1 is SSHAT, CDR2 FNYEAQ, per germline (reference sequence). With 0 bases removed from V and 2 bases from J, the gap between germline ends came to 11 bases. Here the CDR3 DNA reads TGTGCCAGCAGCTTAGCGGGGCCAGGGGCCTACGAGCAGTACTTC. As protein: CASSLAGPGAYEQYF.

This clone was seen once. The V gene is TRBV19, the J gene TRBJ1-6; D might be TRBD1 (5 bases). Trimming removed 6 bases at V and 10 bases at J, with 13 bases between. The CDR3 is made up of 13 amino acids. The germline V gene has CDR1 LNHDA and CDR2 SQIVND (reference sequence). The CDR3 region has the DNA TGTGCCAGTAGGGACACTCACTTGTCACCCCTCCACTTT. It is translated as CASRDTHLSPLHF.

V gene TRBV28 combines with J gene TRBJ1-1, with 9 bases that match TRBD1. CDR3 length: 14 amino acids. Germline CDR1 reads MDHEN; CDR2 reads SYDVKM. V was pared by 6 bases and J by 2 bases, with 4 bases of the junction left unmatched. CDR3 sequence (DNA): TGTGCCAGCAGGCTACAGGGGGCCAACACTGAAGCTTTCTTT. Its protein product is CASRLQGANTEAFF.

The V gene is TRBV18, the J gene TRBJ2-5, with 7 bases aligning to TRBD2. The germline V gene has CDR1 KGHSH and CDR2 LQKENI. V lost 2 bases, J lost 4 bases, and 7 bases stayed unmatched. CDR3 length: 15 amino acids. CDR3 nucleotides: TGTGCCAGCTCACCATCTGAAGGGAGGGGAGAGACCCAGTACTTC. Residues: CASSPSEGRGETQYF. Complete variable domain (other parts from reference TRBV18 and TRBJ2-5): NAGVMQNPRHLVRRRGQEARLRCSPMKGHSHVYWYRQLPEEGLKFMVYLQKENIIDESGMPKERFSAEFPKEGPSILRIQQVVRGDSAAYFCASSPSEGRGETQYFGPGTRLLVL.

The chain carries TRBV9 and TRBJ1-5, with D perhaps TRBD1 (6 bases). Trimming took off 4 bases at V and 5 bases at J, with 16 bases between the two ends. Germline CDR1 SGDLS, CDR2 YYNGEE. The CDR3 contains 15 residues. The CDR3 here is CASSYSDSLYQPQHF. For the CDR3, the DNA is TGTGCCAGCAGCTATTCGGACAGTTTGTATCAGCCCCAGCATTTT. The variable domain in full, with the rest retrieved from reference TRBV9 and TRBJ1-5, is DSGVTQTPKHLITATGQRVTLRCSPRSGDLSVYWYQQSLDQGLQFLIQYYNGEERAKGNILERFSAQQFPDLHSELNLSSLELGDSALYFCASSYSDSLYQPQHFGDGTRLSIL.

This chain joins TRBV9 and TRBJ1-2, with a tentative D call TRBD1 (6 bases). The length of the CDR3 is 14 residues. CDR1 and CDR2 (germline): SGDLS, YYNGEE. With 0 bases removed from V and 8 bases from J, the gap between germline ends came to 14 bases. The CDR3, as DNA: TGTGCCAGCAGCGTAGACCCGGGCAGGGGAGGCTACACCTTC. Protein product: CASSVDPGRGGYTF.

The chain joins TRBV7-9 to TRBJ1-3, with 7 bases that match TRBD1. The V gene end was trimmed by 0 bases and the J gene end by 0 bases; junction bases not matched to a gene: 5. Germline-derived CDR1 and CDR2 are SEHNR and FQNEAQ (reference sequence). The CDR3 runs to 17 residues. The DNA of the CDR3 is TGTGCCAGCAGCTTAGCACAGGGGCTGCCCTCTGGAAACACCATATATTTT. It encodes CASSLAQGLPSGNTIYF. The variable domain in full, with the rest retrieved from reference TRBV7-9 and TRBJ1-3, is DTGVSQNPRHKITKRGQNVTFRCDPISEHNRLYWYRQTLGQGPEFLTYFQNEAQLEKSRLLSDRFSAERPKGSFSTLEIQRTEQGDSAMYLCASSLAQGLPSGNTIYFGEGSWLTVV.

The chain employs TRBV4-1 and TRBJ2-7, with D maybe TRBD1 (6 bases). The CDR3 sequence is 15 residues long. Trimming stripped 5 bases from V and 0 bases from J, with 14 bases between. CDR1 and CDR2 from the germline V gene are MGHRA and YSYEKL. The CDR3 reads CASSNRQANSYEQYF. The CDR3 region has the DNA TGCGCCAGCAGCAACCGACAGGCCAACTCCTACGAGCAGTACTTC.

This chain joins TRBV7-8 and TRBJ1-6, with 7 bases fitting TRBD1. This CDR3 spans 17 amino acids. From germline, CDR1 is SGHVS and CDR2 FQNEAQ. Trimming cost V 3 bases and J 5 bases; bases outside gene matches: 10. CDR3 protein: CASSLSTGRTHNSPLHF. DNA of the CDR3: TGTGCCAGCAGCTTGTCGACAGGGAGAACCCATAATTCACCCCTCCACTTT. Complete variable domain (other parts from reference TRBV7-8 and TRBJ1-6): GAGVSQSPRYKVAKRGQDVALRCDPISGHVSLFWYQQALGQGPEFLTYFQNEAQLDKSGLPSDRFFAERPEGSVSTLKIQRTQQEDSAVYLCASSLSTGRTHNSPLHFGNGTRLTVT.

This clone was found a few times. The V and J genes are TRBV18 and TRBJ2-4, with 8 positions matching TRBD1. CDR1 is KGHSH, CDR2 LQKENI, per germline. Trimming at V came to 6 bases and at J to 9 bases, leaving 4 bases not matched to a gene. This CDR3 has 12 residues. This CDR3 is CASSPTGAIQYF. The CDR3 DNA follows: TGTGCCAGCTCCCCGACAGGGGCCATTCAGTACTTC.

The rearrangement uses TRBV5-1 and TRBJ2-3, with 7 bases matching TRBD1. V shed 6 bases, J shed 3 bases, and the junction held 13 bases outside the gene matches. The CDR3 loop spans 16 amino acids. Germline values: CDR1 SGHRS, CDR2 YFSETQ. The CDR3: CASKPGQRIPTDTQYF. Here the CDR3 DNA reads TGCGCCAGCAAACCGGGACAGAGGATTCCTACAGATACGCAGTATTTT.

The CDR3, as DNA: TGTGCCAGCAGTCGGGGGAACTTAGACAATGAGCAGTTCTTC. Protein sequence: CASSRGNLDNEQFF. The J gene is TRBJ2-1, the V gene TRBV6-5; D might be TRBD2 (6 bases). This CDR3 region has 14 residues. V shed 5 bases and J shed 5 bases, with 13 bases lying between them. Germline V CDR1 and CDR2: MNHEY, SVGAGI.

This chain connects TRBV7-2 to TRBJ1-4; TRBD1 agrees at 8 bases. The CDR3 consists of 16 residues. Unmatched junction bases numbered 14, after V lost 2 bases and J lost 12 bases. The germline gives CDR1 SGHTA, CDR2 FQGNSA. CDR3 in DNA: TGTGCCAGCAGCTTACTAGGACAGGGAATCCCCGAGCAACTGTTTTTT. This translates into CASSLLGQGIPEQLFF.

The V and J genes are TRBV7-8 and TRBJ2-1; 9 nucleotides agree with TRBD2. The CDR3 loop spans 17 amino acids. Germline-derived CDR1 and CDR2 are SGHVS and FQNEAQ. The V and J ends lost 2 bases and 9 bases, in that order; junction bases with no gene match: 14. The CDR3 here is CASSLTLAGVRFPEQFF. The DNA of the CDR3 is TGTGCCAGCAGCTTAACTTTAGCGGGAGTAAGATTTCCTGAGCAGTTCTTC.